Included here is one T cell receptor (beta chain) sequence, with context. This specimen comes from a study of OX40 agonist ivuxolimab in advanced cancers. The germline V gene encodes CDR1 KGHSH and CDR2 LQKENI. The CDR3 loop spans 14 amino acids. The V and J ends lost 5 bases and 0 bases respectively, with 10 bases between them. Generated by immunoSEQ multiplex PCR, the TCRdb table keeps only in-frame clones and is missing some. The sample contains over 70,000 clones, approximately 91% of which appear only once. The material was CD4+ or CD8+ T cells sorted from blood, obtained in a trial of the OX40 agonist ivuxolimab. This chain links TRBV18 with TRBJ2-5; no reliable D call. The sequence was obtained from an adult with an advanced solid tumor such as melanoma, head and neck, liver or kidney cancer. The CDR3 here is CASSSSTYQETQYF. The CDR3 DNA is TGTGCCAGCTCATCCTCAACGTACCAAGAGACCCAGTACTTC. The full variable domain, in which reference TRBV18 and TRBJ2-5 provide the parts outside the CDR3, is NAGVMQNPRHLVRRRGQEARLRCSPMKGHSHVYWYRQLPEEGLKFMVYLQKENIIDESGMPKERFSAEFPKEGPSILRIQQVVRGDSAAYFCASSSSTYQETQYFGPGTRLLVL.